A single sample gave rise to the 24 T cell receptor beta chains below, sequenced in a study of identical twins. TCRdb ran MiXCR on the 5' RACE reads and lists one entry per CDR3 protein. The sample holds approximately 230,000 distinct CDR3 sequences, more than 13% seen once. Sequenced: memory (CD45RO+) T cells sorted from blood. The receptors were sampled from a woman under 30 in good health.

The CDR3 region is CSGLAGQETQYF. The CDR3 nucleotides read TGCAGCGGACTAGCGGGGCAAGAGACCCAGTACTTC. V usage is TRBV29-1 and J usage is TRBJ2-5, with 11 bases that match TRBD2. Germline CDR1 SQVTM, CDR2 ANQGSEA. The CDR3 is made up of 12 amino acids. V was clipped by 7 bases and J by 2 bases; unmatched bases: 0.

This clonotype has a count of ten or more. The CDR3 protein is CSAYLGGDGNIQYF. The DNA of the CDR3 is TGCAGCGCCTATCTTGGGGGTGATGGGAACATTCAGTACTTC. The V gene is TRBV29-1, the J gene TRBJ2-4; D assignment may be TRBD1 or TRBD2 (5 bases each). CDR1 SQVTM and CDR2 ANQGSEA come from the germline V gene. The V gene lost 7 bases and the J gene lost 7 bases, with 20 bases spanning the gap. The CDR3 has 14 residues.

V usage is TRBV7-2 and J usage is TRBJ2-1; tentative D call: TRBD2 (6 bases). CDR1 and CDR2 from the germline V gene are SGHTA and FQGNSA. Between the trimmed V and J ends, which lost 5 bases and 7 bases, there was a span of 21 bases. This CDR3 spans 16 amino acids. The CDR3 DNA reads TGTGCCAGCAGCCAAGACTCGGGGGTATTCATAAATGAGCAGTTCTTC. Its protein product is CASSQDSGVFINEQFF.

V is TRBV9 and J is TRBJ2-2, with D hard to call. V lost 7 bases and J lost 0, with 7 bases in between. This CDR3 is 13 amino acids long. The V gene's germline CDR1 is SGDLS and CDR2 YYNGEE. CDR3 in amino acids: CASRSPNTGELFF. The CDR3 DNA sequence: TGTGCCAGCCGAAGCCCGAACACCGGGGAGCTGTTTTTT.

The chain joins TRBV15 to TRBJ2-2, with 13 positions matching TRBD2. The trim removed 3 bases at V and 8 bases at J, leaving 12 bases unmatched. This CDR3 is built from 18 residues. Per the germline V gene, CDR1 is LNHNV and CDR2 is YYDKDF (reference sequence). CDR3 residues: CATSRALGLAGDGGELFF. The CDR3 nucleotides read TGTGCCACCAGCAGGGCCCTCGGACTAGCGGGAGATGGAGGGGAGCTGTTTTTT.

This clonotype was detected ten times or more. The V call is TRBV7-9, the J call TRBJ2-5; no clear D. The CDR3 is 12 amino acids. Germline loops: CDR1 SEHNR, CDR2 FQNEAQ (reference sequence). V lost 5 bases and J 4 bases, leaving 8 bases between the germline ends. The CDR3 bases are TGTGCCAGCAGCCGCCCGTCAGAGACCCAGTACTTC. It yields the protein CASSRPSETQYF.

In this sample, this clonotype turned up many times. J is TRBJ1-1 and V is TRBV12-3 or TRBV12-4, with D possibly matching TRBD1 (5 bases). This CDR3 is built from 14 residues. Trimming stripped 6 bases from V and 0 bases from J, with 11 bases between. The CDR3 loop reads CASRHRRMNTEAFF. In nucleotides, the CDR3 is TGTGCCAGCAGGCACAGGAGGATGAACACTGAAGCTTTCTTT.

The V gene is TRBV5-4, the J gene TRBJ2-1, with D possibly being TRBD1 (5 bases). CDR1 is SGHNT, CDR2 YYREEE, per germline (reference sequence). V lost 5 bases, J lost 6 bases, and 12 bases lay in between. The CDR3 totals 13 residues. CDR3: CASSINQGNEQFF. CDR3 bases: TGTGCCAGCAGTATTAACCAGGGCAATGAGCAGTTCTTC.

For the CDR3, the DNA is TGTGCCAGCAGGCGTCCTCCCGGGACAGGGCCGGTTGCTTTCTTT. As protein: CASRRPPGTGPVAFF. The V call is TRBV6-2 or TRBV6-3, the J call TRBJ1-1, with 9 positions matching TRBD1. With V trimmed by 6 bases and J by 11 bases, 16 bases remained unmatched. The germline CDR1 and CDR2 sequences are MNHEY and SVGEGT. The CDR3 spans 15 residues.

Concerning this clonotype itself: A much bigger clone sits one base away, suggesting this may be a read error. CDR3 sequence reads: CASSLRTRRSELYF. The CDR3 region has the DNA TGTGCCAGCAGTTTGCGGACTAGACGGTCCGAGCTGTACTTC. The J gene is TRBJ2-7, the V gene TRBV12-3 or TRBV12-4, with 7 bases matching TRBD2. There are 14 residues in the CDR3.

In this sample, this clonotype turned up a few times. CDR3 DNA sequence: TGCAGTGCTAGAGGCCAGGGGGGAGCTAATGAAAAACTGTTTTTT. Translation: CSARGQGGANEKLFF. V gene TRBV20-1 combines with J gene TRBJ1-4; 7 positions match TRBD1. CDR1 and CDR2 (germline): DFQATT, SNEGSKA (reference sequence). The CDR3 runs 15 residues. V gave up 1 base and J gave up 3 bases; unmatched junction bases: 5.

This clonotype was counted ten times or more. This chain uses TRBV3-1 with TRBJ2-1; 10 bases line up with TRBD1. Per the germline V gene, CDR1 is LGHDT and CDR2 is YNNKEL (reference sequence). This CDR3 region has 15 residues. Losses at the gene ends were 4 bases for V and 6 bases for J; bases not matched to a gene: 6. Written as DNA, the CDR3 is TGTGCCAGCAGCCTCTGGACAGGGGGTGTCAATGAGCAGTTCTTC. This translates into CASSLWTGGVNEQFF.

This clonotype was counted at least ten times. DNA of the CDR3: TGTGCCAGCAGCCGCTACGGAGGAGGGTCCAACACTGAAGCTTTCTTT. Residues: CASSRYGGGSNTEAFF. The V call is TRBV5-6, the J call TRBJ1-1; unclear D gene. V dropped 4 bases and J dropped 2 bases, with 18 bases sitting between them. Germline loops: CDR1 SGHDT, CDR2 YYEEEE. CDR3 length: 16 residues.

This clonotype was seen more than once but under ten times. This CDR3 reads CSARDHSRAGEQYF. The CDR3 DNA sequence: TGCAGTGCTAGAGATCACAGTAGAGCGGGAGAGCAGTACTTC. The V and J genes are TRBV20-1 and TRBJ2-7; 7 bases map to TRBD2. The germline V gene encodes CDR1 DFQATT and CDR2 SNEGSKA (reference sequence). Losses at the gene ends were 0 bases for V and 7 bases for J; bases not matched to a gene: 9. There are 14 residues in the CDR3.

The chain links TRBV24-1 to TRBJ2-3; D is undetermined. This CDR3 spans 13 amino acids. CDR1 is KGHDR and CDR2 is SFDVKD in the germline V gene. V was shortened by 4 bases and J by 6 bases, with 10 bases between the two germline ends. DNA of the CDR3: TGTGCCACCAGTGACCCCATGACGGATACGCAGTATTTT. Its protein product is CATSDPMTDTQYF.

The chain combines TRBV7-2 with TRBJ2-3, with TRBD1 matching 7 bases. Per the germline V gene, CDR1 is SGHTA and CDR2 is FQGNSA. Losses at the gene ends were 5 bases for V and 6 bases for J; bases not matched to a gene: 11. This CDR3 spans 15 amino acids. For the CDR3, the DNA is TGTGCCAGCAGCCCACAGACAGGGAGTTTCGATACGCAGTATTTT. Its protein product is CASSPQTGSFDTQYF.

The chain joins TRBV11-2 to TRBJ2-7; no clear D gene. V shed 2 bases and J shed 7 bases, with 9 bases lying between them. The CDR3 loop spans 12 amino acids. Per germline, CDR1 SGHAT and CDR2 FQNNGV. This CDR3 reads CASSLSSQEQYF. CDR3 nucleotide sequence: TGTGCCAGCAGCTTATCCAGTCAAGAGCAGTACTTC.

The table lists this clonotype with a few counts. The chain is built from TRBV10-3 and TRBJ2-3, with TRBD2 identical over 10 bases. Losses at the gene ends were 6 bases for V and 6 bases for J; bases not matched to a gene: 3. Germline V gene sequence: CDR1 ENHRY, CDR2 SYGVKD. This CDR3 is 13 amino acids long. For the CDR3, the DNA is TGTGCCATCAGAAGCGGGGGGGTGGATACGCAGTATTTT. Translation: CAIRSGGVDTQYF.

The V and J genes are TRBV4-3 and TRBJ2-3; the D is unclear. In germline, CDR1 is LGHNA, CDR2 YSLEER. The V end was cut by 0 bases, the J end by 1 base, with 8 bases between. The CDR3 runs to 15 residues. CDR3 sequence: CASSQERLGTDTQYF. In DNA form, the CDR3 reads TGCGCCAGCAGCCAAGAGAGACTGGGCACAGATACGCAGTATTTT.

This rearrangement joins TRBV7-2 to TRBJ1-5, with D perhaps matching TRBD1 (5 bases). CDR3 length equals 15 residues. The ends were cut back, 1 base at V and 1 base at J, with 8 bases in the middle. Germline lookup yields CDR1 SGHTA and CDR2 FQGNSA. CDR3 sequence reads: CASSLEGASNQPQHF. Written as DNA, the CDR3 is TGTGCCAGCAGCTTAGAAGGGGCGAGCAATCAGCCCCAGCATTTT. The whole variable domain, remainder taken from reference TRBV7-2 and TRBJ1-5, is GAGVSQSPSNKVTEKGKDVELRCDPISGHTALYWYRQSLGQGLEFLIYFQGNSAPDKSGLPSDRFSAERTGGSVSTLTIQRTQQEDSAVYLCASSLEGASNQPQHFGDGTRLSIL.

The CDR3 is CASRRGLATEQFF. Written as DNA, the CDR3 is TGTGCCAGCAGGCGAGGACTAGCTACTGAGCAGTTCTTC. The chain has TRBV7-8 and TRBJ2-1, with 8 bases identical to TRBD2. With V trimmed by 6 bases and J by 9 bases, 7 bases remained unmatched. There are 13 residues in the CDR3. Germline V CDR1 and CDR2: SGHVS, FQNEAQ.

The chain is built from TRBV20-1 and TRBJ2-5, with D possibly being TRBD1 (5 bases). Per germline, CDR1 DFQATT and CDR2 SNEGSKA (reference sequence). CDR3 size: 13 residues. V lost 6 bases and J lost 5, with 16 bases in between. The CDR3 region has the DNA TGCAGTGCCAAGGGGTCTTCGAGGGAGACCCAGTACTTC. Translating gives CSAKGSSRETQYF.

This clonotype was counted only a few times. This chain connects TRBV12-3 or TRBV12-4 to TRBJ2-1; 7 positions agree with TRBD2. Losses at the gene ends were 8 bases for V and 0 bases for J; bases not matched to a gene: 7. The CDR3 length is 15 residues. CDR3 protein: CASGGVLSSYNEQFF. Here the CDR3 DNA reads TGTGCCAGCGGGGGGGTACTGAGCTCCTACAATGAGCAGTTCTTC.

The chain employs TRBV5-6 and TRBJ2-1; TRBD2 matches at 9 bases. The CDR3 length is 17 residues. Germline V lookup: CDR1 SGHDT, CDR2 YYEEEE. With V trimmed by 0 bases and J by 6 bases, 10 bases remained unmatched. CDR3 loop: CASSLVGSGRFANEQFF. DNA for the CDR3: TGTGCCAGCAGCTTGGTTGGGAGCGGGAGGTTTGCCAATGAGCAGTTCTTC.